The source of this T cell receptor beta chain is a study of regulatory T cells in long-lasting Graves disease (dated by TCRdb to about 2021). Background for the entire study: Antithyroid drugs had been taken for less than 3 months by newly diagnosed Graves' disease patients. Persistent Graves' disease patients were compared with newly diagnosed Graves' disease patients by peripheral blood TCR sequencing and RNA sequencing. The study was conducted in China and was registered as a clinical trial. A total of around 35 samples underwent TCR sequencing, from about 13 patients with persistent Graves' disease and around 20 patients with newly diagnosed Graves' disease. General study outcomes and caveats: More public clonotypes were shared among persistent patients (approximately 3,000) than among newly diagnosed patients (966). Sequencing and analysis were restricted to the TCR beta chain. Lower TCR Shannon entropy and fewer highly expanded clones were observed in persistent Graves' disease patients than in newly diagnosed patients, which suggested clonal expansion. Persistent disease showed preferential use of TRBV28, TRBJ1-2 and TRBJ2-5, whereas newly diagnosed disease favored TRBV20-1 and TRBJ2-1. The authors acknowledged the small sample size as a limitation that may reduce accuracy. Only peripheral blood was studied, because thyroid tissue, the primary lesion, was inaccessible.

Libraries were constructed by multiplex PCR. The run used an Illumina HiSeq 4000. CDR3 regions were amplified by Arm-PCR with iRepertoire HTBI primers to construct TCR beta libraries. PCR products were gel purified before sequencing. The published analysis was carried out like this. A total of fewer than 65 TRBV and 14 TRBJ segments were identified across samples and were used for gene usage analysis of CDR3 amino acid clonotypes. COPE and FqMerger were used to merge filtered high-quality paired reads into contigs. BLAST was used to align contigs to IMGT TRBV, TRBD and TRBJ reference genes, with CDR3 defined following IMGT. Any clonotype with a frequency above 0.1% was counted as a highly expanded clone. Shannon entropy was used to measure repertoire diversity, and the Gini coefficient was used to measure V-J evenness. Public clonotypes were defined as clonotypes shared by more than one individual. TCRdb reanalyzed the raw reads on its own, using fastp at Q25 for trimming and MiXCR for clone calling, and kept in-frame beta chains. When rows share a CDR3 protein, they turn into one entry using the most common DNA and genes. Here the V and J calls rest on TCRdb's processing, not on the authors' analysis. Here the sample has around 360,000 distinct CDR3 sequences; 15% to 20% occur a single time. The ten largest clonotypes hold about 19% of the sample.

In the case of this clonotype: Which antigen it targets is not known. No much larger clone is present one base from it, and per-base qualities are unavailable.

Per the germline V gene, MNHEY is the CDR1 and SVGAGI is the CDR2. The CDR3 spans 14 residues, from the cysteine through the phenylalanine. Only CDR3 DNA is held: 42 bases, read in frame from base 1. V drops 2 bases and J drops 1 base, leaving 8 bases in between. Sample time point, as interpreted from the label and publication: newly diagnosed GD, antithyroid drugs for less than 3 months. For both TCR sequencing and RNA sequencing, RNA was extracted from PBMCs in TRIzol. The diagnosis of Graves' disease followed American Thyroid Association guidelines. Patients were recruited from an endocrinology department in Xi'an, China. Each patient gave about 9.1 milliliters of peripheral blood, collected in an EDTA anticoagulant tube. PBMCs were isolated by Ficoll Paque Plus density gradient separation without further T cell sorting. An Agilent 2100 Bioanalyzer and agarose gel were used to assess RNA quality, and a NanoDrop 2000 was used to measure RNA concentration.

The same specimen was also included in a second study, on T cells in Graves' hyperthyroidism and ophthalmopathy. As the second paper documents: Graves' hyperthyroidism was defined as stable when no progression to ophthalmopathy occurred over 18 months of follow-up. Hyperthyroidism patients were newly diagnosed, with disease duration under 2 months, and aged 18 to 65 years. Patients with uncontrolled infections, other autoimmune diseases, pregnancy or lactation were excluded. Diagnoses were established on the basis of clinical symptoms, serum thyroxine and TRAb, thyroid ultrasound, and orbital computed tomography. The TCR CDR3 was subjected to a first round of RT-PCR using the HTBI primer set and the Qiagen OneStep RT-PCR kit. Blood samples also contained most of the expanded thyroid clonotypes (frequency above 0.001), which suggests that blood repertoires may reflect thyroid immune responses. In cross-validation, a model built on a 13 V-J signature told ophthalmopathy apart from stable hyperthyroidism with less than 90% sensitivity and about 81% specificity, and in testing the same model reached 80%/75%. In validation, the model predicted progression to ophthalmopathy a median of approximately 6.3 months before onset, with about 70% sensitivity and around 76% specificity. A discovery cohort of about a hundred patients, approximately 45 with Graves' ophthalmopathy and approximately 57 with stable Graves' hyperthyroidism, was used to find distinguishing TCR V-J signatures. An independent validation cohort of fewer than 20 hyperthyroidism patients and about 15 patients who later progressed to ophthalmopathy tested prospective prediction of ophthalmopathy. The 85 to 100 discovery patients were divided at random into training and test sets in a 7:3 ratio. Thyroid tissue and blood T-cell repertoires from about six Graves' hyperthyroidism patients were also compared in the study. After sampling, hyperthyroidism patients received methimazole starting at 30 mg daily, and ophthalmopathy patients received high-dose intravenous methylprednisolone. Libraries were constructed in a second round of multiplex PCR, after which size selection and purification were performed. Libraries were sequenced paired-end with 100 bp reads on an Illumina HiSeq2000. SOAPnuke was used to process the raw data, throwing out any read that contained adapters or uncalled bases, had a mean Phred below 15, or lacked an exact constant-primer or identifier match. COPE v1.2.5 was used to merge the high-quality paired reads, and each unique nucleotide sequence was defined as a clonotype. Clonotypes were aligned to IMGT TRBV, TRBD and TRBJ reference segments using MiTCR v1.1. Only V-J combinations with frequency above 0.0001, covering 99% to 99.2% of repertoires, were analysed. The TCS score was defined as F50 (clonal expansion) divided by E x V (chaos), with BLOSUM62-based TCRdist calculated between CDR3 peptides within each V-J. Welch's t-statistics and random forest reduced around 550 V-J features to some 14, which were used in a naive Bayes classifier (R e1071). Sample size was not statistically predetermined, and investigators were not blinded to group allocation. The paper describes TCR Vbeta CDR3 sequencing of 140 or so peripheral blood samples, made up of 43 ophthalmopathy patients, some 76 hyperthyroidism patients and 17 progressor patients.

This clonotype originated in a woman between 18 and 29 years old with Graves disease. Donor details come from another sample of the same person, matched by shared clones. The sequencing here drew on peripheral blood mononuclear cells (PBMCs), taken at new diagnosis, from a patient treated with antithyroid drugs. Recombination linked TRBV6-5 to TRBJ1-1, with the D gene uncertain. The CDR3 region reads CASSYVGRNTEAFF. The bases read TGTGCCAGCAGTTACGTCGGCCGGAACACTGAAGCTTTCTTT.